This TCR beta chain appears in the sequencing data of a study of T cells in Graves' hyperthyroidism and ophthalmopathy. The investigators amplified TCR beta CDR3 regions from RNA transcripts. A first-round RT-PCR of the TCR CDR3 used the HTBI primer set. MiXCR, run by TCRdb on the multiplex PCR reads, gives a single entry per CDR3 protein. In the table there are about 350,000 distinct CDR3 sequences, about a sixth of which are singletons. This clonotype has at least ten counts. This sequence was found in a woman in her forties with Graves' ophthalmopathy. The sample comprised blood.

The CDR3 coding sequence is TGTGCCAGCAGCCTCTTACTAGCGGCCCCGTTGGACGAGCAGTACTTC. It codes for CASSLLLAAPLDEQYF. The chain recombines TRBV11-1 with TRBJ2-7; 8 nucleotides line up with TRBD2. From germline, CDR1 is SGHAT and CDR2 FQDESV (reference sequence). The CDR3 runs 16 residues. Trimming cost V 5 bases and J 5 bases; bases outside gene matches: 14.